This T cell receptor beta chain originates from a study of T cell repertoires in cytomegalovirus infection. V was pared by 4 bases and J by 11 bases, with 21 bases between. CDR1 and CDR2 from the germline V gene are SGDLS and YYNGEE. CDR3 size: 14 residues. One entry per CDR3 protein, called by TCRdb with MiXCR from the reads. The table includes roughly 81,000 distinct CDR3 sequences, roughly 3.5% detected once. The sequencing input was PBMCs. This chain links TRBV9 with TRBJ1-1, with TRBD1 as a possible D gene (6 bases). The TCR originated in a human donor in good health (CMV status not recorded). Some clones in this sample may be carry-over from other donors' samples. CDR3 coding DNA: TGTGCCAGCAGCTCTACAGGGCGGAACAAGGACGCTTTCTTT. Its translation: CASSSTGRNKDAFF.